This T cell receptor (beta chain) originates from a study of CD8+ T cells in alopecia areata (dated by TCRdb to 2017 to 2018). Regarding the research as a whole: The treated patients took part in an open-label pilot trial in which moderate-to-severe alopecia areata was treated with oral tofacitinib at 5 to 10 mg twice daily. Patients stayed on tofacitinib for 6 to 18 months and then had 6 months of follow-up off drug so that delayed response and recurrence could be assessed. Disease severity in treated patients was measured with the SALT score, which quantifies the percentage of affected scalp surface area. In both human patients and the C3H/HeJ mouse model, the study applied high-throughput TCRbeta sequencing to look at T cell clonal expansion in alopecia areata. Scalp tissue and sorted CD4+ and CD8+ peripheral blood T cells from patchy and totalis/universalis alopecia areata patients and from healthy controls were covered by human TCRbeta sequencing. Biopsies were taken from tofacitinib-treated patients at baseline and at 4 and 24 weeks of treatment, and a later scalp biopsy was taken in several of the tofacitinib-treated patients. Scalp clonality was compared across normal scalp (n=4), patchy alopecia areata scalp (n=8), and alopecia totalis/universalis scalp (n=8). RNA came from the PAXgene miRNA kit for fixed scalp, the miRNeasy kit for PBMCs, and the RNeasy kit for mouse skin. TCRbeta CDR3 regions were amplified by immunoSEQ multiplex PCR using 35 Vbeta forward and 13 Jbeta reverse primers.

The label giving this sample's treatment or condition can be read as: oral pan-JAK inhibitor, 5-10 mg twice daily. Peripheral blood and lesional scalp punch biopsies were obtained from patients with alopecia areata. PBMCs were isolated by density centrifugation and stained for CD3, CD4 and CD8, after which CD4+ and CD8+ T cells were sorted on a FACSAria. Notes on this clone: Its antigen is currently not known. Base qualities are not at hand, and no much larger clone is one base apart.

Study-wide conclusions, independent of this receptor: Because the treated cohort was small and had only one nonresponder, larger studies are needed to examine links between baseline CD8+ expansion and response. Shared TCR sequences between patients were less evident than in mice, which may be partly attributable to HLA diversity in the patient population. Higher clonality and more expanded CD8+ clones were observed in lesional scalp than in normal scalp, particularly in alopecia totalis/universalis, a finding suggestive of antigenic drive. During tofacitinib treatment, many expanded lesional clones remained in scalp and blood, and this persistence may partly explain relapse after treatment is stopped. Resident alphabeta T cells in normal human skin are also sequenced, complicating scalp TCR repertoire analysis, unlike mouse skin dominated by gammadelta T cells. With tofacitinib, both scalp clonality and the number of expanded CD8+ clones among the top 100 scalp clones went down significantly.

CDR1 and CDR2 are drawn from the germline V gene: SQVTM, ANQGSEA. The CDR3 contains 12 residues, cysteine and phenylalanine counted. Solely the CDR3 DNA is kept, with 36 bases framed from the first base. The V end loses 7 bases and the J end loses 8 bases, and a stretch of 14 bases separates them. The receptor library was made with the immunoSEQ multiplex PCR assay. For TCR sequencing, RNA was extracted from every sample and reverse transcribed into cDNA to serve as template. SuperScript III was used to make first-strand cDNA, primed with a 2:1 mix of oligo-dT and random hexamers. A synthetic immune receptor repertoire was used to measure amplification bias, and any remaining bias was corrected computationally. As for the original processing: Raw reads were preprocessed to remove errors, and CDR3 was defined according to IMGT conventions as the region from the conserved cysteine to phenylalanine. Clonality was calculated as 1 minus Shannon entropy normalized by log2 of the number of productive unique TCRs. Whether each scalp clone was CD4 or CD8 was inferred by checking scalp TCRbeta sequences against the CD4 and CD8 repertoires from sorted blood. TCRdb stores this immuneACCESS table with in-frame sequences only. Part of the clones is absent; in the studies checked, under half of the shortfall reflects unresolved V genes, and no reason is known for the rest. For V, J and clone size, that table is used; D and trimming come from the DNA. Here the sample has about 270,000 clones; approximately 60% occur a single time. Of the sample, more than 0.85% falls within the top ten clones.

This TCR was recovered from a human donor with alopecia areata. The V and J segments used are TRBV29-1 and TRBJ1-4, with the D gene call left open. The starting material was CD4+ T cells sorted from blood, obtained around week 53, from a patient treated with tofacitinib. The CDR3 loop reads CSGQEGREKLFF. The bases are TGCAGCGGGCAGGAAGGAAGGGAAAAACTGTTTTTT.